Each of the 9 T cell receptor beta chains below was sequenced from the same sample in a study of blood T cell repertoires in COVID-19. Clones were read by immunoSEQ multiplex PCR, and TCRdb kept only the in-frame ones, dropping some. The table lists a few hundred thousand clones, 70% to 90% of them singletons. The sequencing sample was made of PBMCs or T cells enriched from blood (not recorded which). The source of these receptors is a woman between 45 and 60 years old who had been exposed to COVID-19.

V is TRBV28 and J is TRBJ1-6, with D possibly being TRBD1 (6 bases). Germline lookup yields CDR1 MDHEN and CDR2 SYDVKM. Trimming took off 11 bases at V and 7 bases at J, with 18 bases between the two ends. This CDR3 comprises 14 residues. CDR3 sequence: CAGRQGQMNSPLHF. CDR3 sequence (DNA): TGTGCCGGCCGCCAGGGGCAAATGAATTCACCCCTCCACTTT.

This chain connects TRBV5-1 to TRBJ2-5; 7 nucleotides align to TRBD1. With V trimmed by 3 bases and J by 1 base, 3 bases remained unmatched. CDR1 is SGHRS, CDR2 YFSETQ, per germline. CDR3 length: 14 amino acids. CDR3 in amino acids: CASSSDRVQETQYF. The CDR3 coding sequence is TGCGCCAGCAGCTCCGACAGGGTCCAAGAGACCCAGTACTTC. Together with reference TRBV5-1 and TRBJ2-5, the CDR3 gives the full variable domain: KAGVTQTPRYLIKTRGQQVTLSCSPISGHRSVSWYQQTPGQGLQFLFEYFSETQRNKGNFPGRFSGRQFSNSRSEMNVSTLELGDSALYLCASSSDRVQETQYFGPGTRLLVL.

The chain recombines TRBV24-1 with TRBJ1-2; D call uncertain. Deletions cut 12 bases from V and 6 bases from J, with 16 bases between. The CDR3 runs to 12 residues. In germline, CDR1 is KGHDR, CDR2 SFDVKD. The CDR3 loop is CAAPEGGDGYTF. CDR3 DNA: TGTGCCGCCCCAGAGGGCGGAGATGGCTACACCTTC.

The chain joins TRBV7-2 to TRBJ2-2, with D possibly matching TRBD2 (6 bases). Between the trimmed V and J ends, which lost 5 bases and 0 bases, there was a span of 10 bases. The CDR3 spans 15 residues. CDR1 SGHTA and CDR2 FQGNSA come from the germline V gene. The CDR3 coding sequence is TGTGCCAGCAGCCCGGGACTGCCGAACACCGGGGAGCTGTTTTTT. Translating gives CASSPGLPNTGELFF.

This sequence joins TRBV5-8 and TRBJ2-3, with TRBD2 matching over 10 bases. CDR3 length: 19 residues. V gave up 2 bases and J gave up 1 base; unmatched junction bases: 13. Germline V gene sequence: CDR1 SGHTS, CDR2 YDEGEE. CDR3 residues: CASSFPFLGTSVGTDTQYF. CDR3 DNA: TGTGCCAGCAGCTTTCCTTTCCTTGGGACTAGCGTCGGCACAGATACGCAGTATTTT.

This clone was seen a handful of times. The chain uses TRBV24-1 and TRBJ2-3; 8 bases map to TRBD2. The J segment lost 2 bases and the V segment lost 7 bases, leaving 10 bases of the junction unmatched. CDR1 is KGHDR, CDR2 SFDVKD, per germline. CDR3 length: 16 amino acids. The CDR3 sequence is CATSGSARGVTDTQYF. CDR3 sequence (DNA): TGTGCCACCAGCGGCTCTGCGCGGGGGGTCACAGATACGCAGTATTTT.

The chain uses TRBV25-1 and TRBJ2-2; a possible D gene is TRBD2 (5 bases). Germline CDR1 MGHDK, CDR2 SYGVNS. V dropped 1 base and J dropped 2 bases, with 14 bases sitting between them. The CDR3 length is 17 residues. CDR3 loop: CASSELDGRTNTGELFF. The DNA for the CDR3 is TGTGCCAGCAGTGAATTAGATGGACGGACTAACACCGGGGAGCTGTTTTTT.

This clone has only a few counts. The CDR3, as DNA: TGTGCCAGCAGTGAAAGGGGCGGGGGCTACAATGAGCAGTTCTTC. Translating gives CASSERGGGYNEQFF. The V call is TRBV6-1, the J call TRBJ2-1, with 7 bases aligning to TRBD2. Germline V gives CDR1 MNHNS, CDR2 SASEGT. The ends lost 2 bases at V and 3 bases at J; junction bases unmatched: 4. This CDR3 has 15 residues.

The chain is built from TRBV24-1 and TRBJ1-2; possibly TRBD1 for D (5 bases). CDR1 and CDR2 (germline): KGHDR, SFDVKD. Trimming left V 6 bases short and J 4 bases short, with 11 bases between. The length of the CDR3 is 13 residues. CDR3 nucleotide sequence: TGTGCCACCAGTTCGGGACTCAGCTATGGCTACACCTTC. Encoded protein: CATSSGLSYGYTF.